A single sample gave rise to the 23 T cell receptor beta chains below, sequenced in a study of cytomegalovirus exposure and HLA in healthy donors. Primers for the PCR totalled 60 Vbeta and 13 Jbeta. Method: immunoSEQ multiplex PCR; TCRdb's copy keeps in-frame clones and lacks some. This table holds 95,000 to 120,000 clones, 67% found once. Material for sequencing was PBMCs. These receptors were taken from a man between 18 and 35 years old in good health and CMV-seropositive.

This rearrangement joins TRBV5-6 to TRBJ2-1; D is undetermined. The V gene lost 3 bases and the J gene lost 9 bases, with 10 bases spanning the gap. Germline CDR1 SGHDT, CDR2 YYEEEE. The CDR3 runs 12 residues. The CDR3 spells CASSSRLGEQFF. The DNA of the CDR3 is TGTGCCAGCAGCTCGCGGCTGGGTGAGCAGTTCTTC.

The J gene is TRBJ2-5, the V gene TRBV11-2, with 16 bases that match TRBD2. Germline-derived CDR1 and CDR2 are SGHAT and FQNNGV. The CDR3 has 19 amino acids. Trimming took 0 bases from V and 5 from J; bases not matched to a gene: 9. CDR3 sequence reads: CASSLEGTSGGARVETQYF. CDR3 sequence (DNA): TGTGCCAGCAGCTTAGAAGGGACTAGCGGGGGGGCCAGAGTTGAGACCCAGTACTTC.

The rearrangement uses TRBV15 and TRBJ2-4; 12 positions match TRBD2. J lost 8 bases, V lost 0 bases, and 8 bases had no gene match. The CDR3 consists of 17 residues. Per the germline V gene, CDR1 is LNHNV and CDR2 is YYDKDF (reference sequence). The CDR3 is CATSREASGGAMDIQYF. The CDR3 region has the DNA TGTGCCACCAGCAGAGAGGCTAGCGGGGGGGCCATGGACATTCAGTACTTC. Drawing the rest from reference TRBV15 and TRBJ2-4, the complete variable domain is DAMVIQNPRYQVTQFGKPVTLSCSQTLNHNVMYWYQQKSSQAPKLLFHYYDKDFNNEADTPDNFQSRRPNTSFCFLDIRSPGLGDTAMYLCATSREASGGAMDIQYFGAGTRLSVL.

The J gene is TRBJ1-1, the V gene TRBV6-6, with D tentatively TRBD1 (5 bases). Trimming cost V 6 bases and J 1 base, with 6 bases left between them. The V gene's germline CDR1 is MNHNY and CDR2 SVGAGI (reference sequence). The CDR3 runs 12 residues. For the CDR3, the DNA is TGTGCCAGCAGAGGACAGAACACTGAAGCTTTCTTT. This gives the protein CASRGQNTEAFF.

The chain combines TRBV29-1 with TRBJ2-3; D is perhaps TRBD1 (5 bases). CDR3 length: 12 residues. V was trimmed by 3 bases and J by 7 bases, leaving 11 bases between them. Germline assignment: CDR1 SQVTM and CDR2 ANQGSEA. The CDR3 nucleotides read TGCAGCGTTGACGTCCAGGGCAATACGCAGTATTTT. Translating gives CSVDVQGNTQYF.

The CDR3 DNA reads as TGCAGCGTTGAGAGGCAGTTAAACACTGAAGCTTTCTTT. Protein sequence: CSVERQLNTEAFF. The V call is TRBV29-1, the J call TRBJ1-1; no clear D. Germline CDR1 and CDR2: SQVTM and ANQGSEA. CDR3 length: 13 amino acids. Trimming cost V 3 bases and J 2 bases, with 10 bases left between them. The full variable domain, in which reference TRBV29-1 and TRBJ1-1 provide the parts outside the CDR3, is SAVISQKPSRDICQRGTSLTIQCQVDSQVTMMFWYRQQPGQSLTLIATANQGSEATYESGFVIDKFPISRPNLTFSTLTVSNMSPEDSSIYLCSVERQLNTEAFFGQGTRLTVV.

This chain connects TRBV5-6 to TRBJ2-3; 7 nucleotides line up with TRBD1. With 3 bases clipped from V and 2 bases from J, the junction kept 9 bases outside the gene matches. This CDR3 region has 16 residues. Germline CDR1 and CDR2: SGHDT and YYEEEE. The CDR3 region has the DNA TGTGCCAGCAGCTCCATTCGGGACAGCCTCACAGATACGCAGTATTTT. It encodes CASSSIRDSLTDTQYF.

This rearrangement joins TRBV19 to TRBJ1-2; no firm D call. The CDR3 loop spans 16 amino acids. Between the trimmed V and J ends, which lost 1 base and 4 bases, there was a span of 16 bases. Germline assignment: CDR1 LNHDA and CDR2 SQIVND (reference sequence). The chain's CDR3 is CASSIGVEGGFYGYTF. CDR3 DNA: TGTGCCAGTAGTATAGGTGTCGAGGGAGGCTTCTATGGCTACACCTTC.

V gene TRBV5-1 combines with J gene TRBJ2-3; D gene ambiguous. Germline CDR1 SGHRS, CDR2 YFSETQ. The CDR3 loop spans 15 amino acids. Trimming left V 1 base short and J 1 base short, with 10 bases between. The CDR3 loop is CASSLRLRGTDTQYF. CDR3 in DNA: TGCGCCAGCAGCTTGCGACTTCGTGGCACAGATACGCAGTATTTT.

The rearrangement uses TRBV5-1 and TRBJ2-1; the match to TRBD1 covers 8 bases. Per germline, CDR1 SGHRS and CDR2 YFSETQ. The V and J ends lost 0 bases and 6 bases, in that order; junction bases with no gene match: 2. This CDR3 is built from 14 residues. CDR3 region: CASSLGGQGNEQFF. The CDR3 nucleotides read TGCGCCAGCAGCTTGGGTGGACAGGGCAATGAGCAGTTCTTC.

The chain has TRBV30 and TRBJ2-7, with TRBD2 matching 7 bases. Germline CDR1 and CDR2: GTSNPN and SVGIG (reference sequence). Trimming cost V 0 bases and J 0 bases; bases outside gene matches: 5. This CDR3 comprises 15 residues. CDR3 DNA sequence: TGTGCCTGGAGTGTACACGGGGGGAGCTCCTACGAGCAGTACTTC. Encoded protein: CAWSVHGGSSYEQYF.

Regarding this clone: One junction end does not reproduce the germline sequence, and a read error may be involved. This chain uses TRBV5-4 with TRBJ1-2; 8 nucleotides align to TRBD1. Germline V CDR1 and CDR2: SGHNT, YYREEE (reference sequence). The CDR3 has 14 amino acids. The CDR3 protein is CASSSAWTGNGYPF. CDR3 DNA sequence: TGTGCCAGCAGCTCAGCCTGGACAGGGAATGGCTACCCCTTC.

The chain recombines TRBV7-2 with TRBJ2-4, with D perhaps matching TRBD2 (6 bases). The CDR3 is 15 residues long. Trimming pared 2 bases from V and 1 base from J, leaving 9 bases between. Germline assignment: CDR1 SGHTA and CDR2 FQGNSA. In DNA form, the CDR3 reads TGTGCCAGCAGCTTACGCAGCGGGGCCAAAAACATTCAGTACTTC. It specifies CASSLRSGAKNIQYF. Looking up the rest from reference TRBV7-2 and TRBJ2-4 gives the full variable domain: GAGVSQSPSNKVTEKGKDVELRCDPISGHTALYWYRQSLGQGLEFLIYFQGNSAPDKSGLPSDRFSAERTGGSVSTLTIQRTQQEDSAVYLCASSLRSGAKNIQYFGAGTRLSVL.

The chain recombines TRBV5-1 with TRBJ1-2; 8 nucleotides line up with TRBD1. The germline CDR1 and CDR2 sequences are SGHRS and YFSETQ. The junction had 9 bases not matched to a gene; V was cut back by 0 bases and J by 8 bases. The CDR3 runs to 15 residues. CDR3 DNA: TGCGCCAGCAGCTTGGCCGCCGGACAGGGTACCGGCTACACCTTC. Translating gives CASSLAAGQGTGYTF.

The J gene is TRBJ2-7, the V gene TRBV15; the D gene is possibly TRBD1 (6 bases). Between the trimmed V and J ends, which lost 0 bases and 1 base, there was a span of 7 bases. CDR3 length equals 14 residues. Germline assignment: CDR1 LNHNV and CDR2 YYDKDF (reference sequence). The CDR3 here is CATSRERGSYEQYF. CDR3 DNA sequence: TGTGCCACCAGCAGAGAAAGGGGGTCCTACGAGCAGTACTTC.

J is TRBJ2-7 and V is TRBV7-6, with D hard to call. Germline V gives CDR1 SGHVS, CDR2 FNYEAQ. V was trimmed by 3 bases and J by 0 bases, leaving 9 bases between them. This CDR3 comprises 14 residues. Here the CDR3 reads CASSLSLSSYEQYF. CDR3 bases: TGTGCCAGCAGCTTGTCCCTTAGCTCCTACGAGCAGTACTTC.

This chain joins TRBV2 and TRBJ2-7, with D possibly matching TRBD2 (5 bases). V lost 1 base and J lost 1, with 14 bases in between. The CDR3 contains 16 residues. CDR1 and CDR2 from the germline V gene are SNHLY and FYNNEI. The CDR3 region is CASSEGRGVGSYEQYF. In DNA, the CDR3 is TGTGCCAGCAGTGAAGGTCGGGGTGTTGGGTCCTACGAGCAGTACTTC.

For the CDR3, the DNA is TGCGCCAGCAGCTTACGGACAGGGGGCACTGAAGCTTTCTTT. Its protein is CASSLRTGGTEAFF. The V call is TRBV5-1, the J call TRBJ1-1; 10 bases align to TRBD1. The germline V gene has CDR1 SGHRS and CDR2 YFSETQ. Trimming at V came to 2 bases and at J to 4 bases, leaving 2 bases not matched to a gene. The CDR3 totals 14 residues.

The V call is TRBV13, the J call TRBJ1-2, with D possibly being TRBD1 (6 bases). V lost 4 bases and J lost 3, with 24 bases in between. CDR1 is PRHDT, CDR2 FYEKMQ, per germline (reference sequence). This CDR3 is 18 amino acids long. The CDR3 DNA reads as TGTGCCAGCAGCTCCCAAGGAACGATAGGGGGTAGTCACTATGGCTACACCTTC. It codes for CASSSQGTIGGSHYGYTF.

The V gene is TRBV28, the J gene TRBJ2-3; 9 positions match TRBD1. The CDR3 has 15 residues. Germline trimming cut 6 bases from V and 3 bases from J; bases unmatched to any gene: 7. Germline assignment: CDR1 MDHEN and CDR2 SYDVKM. CDR3 sequence reads: CASRGQGVGTDTQYF. CDR3 DNA: TGTGCCAGCAGGGGACAGGGCGTGGGGACAGATACGCAGTATTTT.

This clone was counted a few times. The rearrangement joins TRBV5-4 to TRBJ2-3, with D maybe TRBD2 (5 bases). CDR1 is SGHNT, CDR2 YYREEE, per germline (reference sequence). The V gene lost 0 bases and the J gene lost 3 bases, with 8 bases spanning the gap. This CDR3 spans 14 amino acids. The CDR3 is CASSLGRGTDTQYF. The DNA for the CDR3 is TGTGCCAGCAGCTTGGGGCGCGGGACAGATACGCAGTATTTT.

This clone was seen once. The rearrangement joins TRBV28 to TRBJ1-4; possible D gene TRBD1, 5 bases. Trimming removed 2 bases at V and 12 bases at J, with 22 bases between. Germline CDR1 is MDHEN and CDR2 is SYDVKM. CDR3 length: 16 residues. The CDR3 here is CASSLVPGSRQGELFF. In nucleotides, the CDR3 is TGTGCCAGCAGTTTAGTCCCCGGGAGTAGGCAGGGTGAACTGTTTTTT. The whole variable domain, filled in from reference TRBV28 and TRBJ1-4, reads DVKVTQSSRYLVKRTGEKVFLECVQDMDHENMFWYRQDPGLGLRLIYFSYDVKMKEKGDIPEGYSVSREKKERFSLILESASTNQTSMYLCASSLVPGSRQGELFFGSGTQLSVL.

The V and J genes are TRBV11-3 and TRBJ1-5; 10 nucleotides align to TRBD1. With 5 bases clipped from V and 5 bases from J, the junction kept 3 bases outside the gene matches. CDR1 is SGHNT and CDR2 is YENEEA in the germline V gene. The CDR3 is 14 residues long. The DNA of the CDR3 is TGTGCCAGCAGCCGACAGGGGGCTGATCAGCCCCAGCATTTT. It encodes CASSRQGADQPQHF.